This T cell receptor (beta chain) was profiled in a study of blood T cell repertoires in COVID-19. This clone was detected only once. Per the germline V gene, CDR1 is SGHRS and CDR2 is YFSETQ. V lost 4 bases and J 6 bases, leaving 19 bases between the germline ends. The CDR3 runs to 16 residues. Measured with immunoSEQ multiplex PCR; TCRdb has only the in-frame clones, and not every one. The sample lists about 53,000 clones, around four fifths occurring once. The chain has TRBV5-1 and TRBJ2-2; D gene ambiguous. The sample taken for sequencing was peripheral blood. The source is a human donor in a cohort sampled during active COVID-19. The CDR3 loop reads CASSPLVVGMAGELFF. The CDR3 DNA follows: TGCGCCAGCAGCCCCCTCGTTGTGGGCATGGCCGGGGAGCTGTTTTTT.